Sequencing of this TCR beta chain was carried out in a study of cytomegalovirus exposure and HLA in healthy donors. Across the study: The platform used for the 95 to 150 validation repertoires matched that of the roughly 700 first-cohort repertoires, a later analysis reported.

General observations from the study: The tendency of first-cohort TCR clusters to co-occur in the roughly 130 validation repertoires emerged from a later analysis. Specificity for CMV antigens was confirmed in vitro for a few of the CMV-associated chains.

Per germline, CDR1 MGHRA and CDR2 YSYEKL. J gave up 6 bases and V 3 bases, and 13 bases lay outside the gene matches. This CDR3 spans 17 amino acids. With respect to this clone: Its antigen is not known.

Profiling relied on immunoSEQ multiplex PCR, and the TCRdb table lists in-frame clones only, not all of them. Of some 60,000 clones in the sample, approximately 96% were seen once. This chain uses TRBV4-1 with TRBJ2-3; 9 bases agree with TRBD1. This sequence was found in a man between 18 and 35 years old in good health and CMV-seronegative. The sample consisted of PBMCs. The CDR3 sequence is CASSQGPGTGSLDTQYF. CDR3 coding DNA: TGCGCCAGCAGCCAGGGTCCCGGGACAGGGTCATTGGATACGCAGTATTTT.